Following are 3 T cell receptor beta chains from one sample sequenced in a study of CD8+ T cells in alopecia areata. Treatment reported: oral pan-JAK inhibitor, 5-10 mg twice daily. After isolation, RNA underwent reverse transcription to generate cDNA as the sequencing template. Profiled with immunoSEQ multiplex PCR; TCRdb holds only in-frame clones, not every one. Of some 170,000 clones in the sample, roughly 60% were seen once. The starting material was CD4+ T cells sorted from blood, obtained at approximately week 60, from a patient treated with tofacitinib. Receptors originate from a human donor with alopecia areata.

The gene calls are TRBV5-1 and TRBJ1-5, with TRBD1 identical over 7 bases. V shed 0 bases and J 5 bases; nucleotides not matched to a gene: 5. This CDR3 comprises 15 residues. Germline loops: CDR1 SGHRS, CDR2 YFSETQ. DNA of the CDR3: TGCGCCAGCAGCTTGGAGACAGGGAGAGATCAGCCCCAGCATTTT. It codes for CASSLETGRDQPQHF.

The CDR3 spells CASSFLRLTNGYTF. For the CDR3, the DNA is TGTGCCAGCAGCTTTCTTAGACTGACAAATGGCTACACCTTC. The chain has TRBV7-9 and TRBJ1-2; D not resolved. CDR3 length: 14 amino acids. Germline values: CDR1 SEHNR, CDR2 FQNEAQ (reference sequence). With 3 bases removed from V and 6 bases from J, the gap between germline ends came to 14 bases.

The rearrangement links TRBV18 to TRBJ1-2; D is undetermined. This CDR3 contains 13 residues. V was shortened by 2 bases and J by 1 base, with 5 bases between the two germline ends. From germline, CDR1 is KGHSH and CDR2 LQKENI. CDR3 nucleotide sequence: TGTGCCAGCTCACCAACCCTTAACTATGGCTACACCTTC. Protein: CASSPTLNYGYTF.